The 25 T cell receptor beta chains below were found in one sample sequenced in a study of regulatory T cells in long-lasting Graves disease (dated by TCRdb to the early 2020s). The library relied on multiplex PCR. Reads for this sample came from an Illumina HiSeq 4000. To build TCR beta libraries, CDR3 regions were amplified by Arm-PCR using iRepertoire HTBI primers. TCRdb redid the processing of the public reads, applying fastp at Q25 and MiXCR, and retained in-frame beta chains. Every distinct CDR3 protein forms one entry, paired with its most common genes and DNA. The sample yields around 470,000 distinct CDR3 sequences; 12% to 15% were counted once. The top ten hold under 20% of the sample. The sample's time point label is to be understood as: newly diagnosed GD, antithyroid drugs for less than 3 months. For both TCR sequencing and RNA sequencing, RNA was extracted from PBMCs in TRIzol. The sample also formed part of further work on T cells in Graves' hyperthyroidism and ophthalmopathy.

The material was peripheral blood mononuclear cells (PBMCs), obtained at new diagnosis, from a patient treated with antithyroid drugs. These receptor sequences come from a woman aged 50 to 65 with Graves disease. Donor details come from another sample of the same person, matched by shared clones.

The sample holds many counts of this clonotype. The chain has TRBV28 and TRBJ1-5; 10 bases line up with TRBD1. The germline V gene has CDR1 MDHEN and CDR2 SYDVKM. Trimming cost V 3 bases and J 5 bases; bases outside gene matches: 4. This CDR3 is built from 15 residues. CDR3 amino acids: CASSLGQGLDQPQHF. In DNA form, the CDR3 reads TGTGCCAGCAGTTTGGGACAGGGGCTAGATCAGCCCCAGCATTTT.

V gene TRBV6-5 combines with J gene TRBJ1-6; no clear D. The CDR3 consists of 19 residues. Trimming pared 0 bases from V and 0 bases from J, leaving 15 bases between. The germline CDR1 and CDR2 sequences are MNHEY and SVGAGI. The CDR3 DNA follows: TGTGCCAGCAGTTACTCGAGCGGACGATCGAGCTCCTATAATTCACCCCTCCACTTT. Protein sequence: CASSYSSGRSSSYNSPLHF.

The sample holds many counts of this clonotype. The V and J genes are TRBV3-1 and TRBJ1-4; D is ambiguous. The CDR3 has 13 residues. From germline, CDR1 is LGHDT and CDR2 YNNKEL (reference sequence). Trimming shortened V by 0 bases and J by 11 bases, and 10 bases separated the two germline ends. The CDR3 coding sequence is TGTGCCAGCAGCCAAGACGTGACGTTGAAACTGTTTTTT. Its translation: CASSQDVTLKLFF.

This clonotype was seen only a few times. The chain uses TRBV18 and TRBJ1-3; D is undetermined. V dropped 2 bases and J dropped 2 bases, with 7 bases sitting between them. In germline, CDR1 is KGHSH, CDR2 LQKENI. CDR3 size: 14 residues. CDR3 DNA sequence: TGTGCCAGCTCACCAACAGTTGCTGGAAACACCATATATTTT. This gives the protein CASSPTVAGNTIYF.

This clonotype was detected many times. The rearrangement links TRBV28 to TRBJ2-7; tentatively, D is TRBD2 (6 bases). In germline, CDR1 is MDHEN, CDR2 SYDVKM. Trimming cost V 6 bases and J 3 bases, with 18 bases left between them. The CDR3 extends over 15 amino acids. The CDR3 DNA reads as TGTGCCAGCAGCCTCTCTAGCGCCGACAACTACGAGCAGTACTTC. Translating it yields CASSLSSADNYEQYF. Together with reference TRBV28 and TRBJ2-7, the CDR3 gives the full variable domain: DVKVTQSSRYLVKRTGEKVFLECVQDMDHENMFWYRQDPGLGLRLIYFSYDVKMKEKGDIPEGYSVSREKKERFSLILESASTNQTSMYLCASSLSSADNYEQYFGPGTRLTVT.

This clonotype was counted at least ten times. In DNA, the CDR3 is TGTGCCAGCATTGAGCCGGGACAGCATAATTCACCCCTCCACTTT. Its translation is CASIEPGQHNSPLHF. This sequence joins TRBV2 and TRBJ1-6; TRBD1 agrees at 7 bases. CDR3 length: 15 residues. From germline, CDR1 is SNHLY and CDR2 FYNNEI. V shed 7 bases, J shed 5 bases, and the junction held 8 bases outside the gene matches.

Many counts were recorded for this clonotype. The V gene is TRBV4-1, the J gene TRBJ2-5, with D maybe TRBD1 (6 bases). V lost 3 bases and J lost 1, with 27 bases in between. The CDR3 extends over 20 amino acids. Germline V gene data show CDR1 as MGHRA and CDR2 as YSYEKL. This CDR3 reads CASSHPSWVGQIRTQETQYF. CDR3 coding DNA: TGCGCCAGCAGCCACCCATCTTGGGTTGGACAGATACGTACCCAAGAGACCCAGTACTTC.

This clonotype was counted many times. The J gene is TRBJ2-1, the V gene TRBV9, with D unclear. The CDR3 sequence is 15 residues long. The V end lost 0 bases, the J end lost 5 bases, and 12 bases lay between the germline ends. From germline, CDR1 is SGDLS and CDR2 YYNGEE. The CDR3 loop is CASSVVDVGDNEQFF. The CDR3 DNA is TGTGCCAGCAGCGTAGTCGATGTCGGCGACAATGAGCAGTTCTTC. Using reference TRBV9 and TRBJ2-1 for the parts outside the CDR3, the full variable domain is DSGVTQTPKHLITATGQRVTLRCSPRSGDLSVYWYQQSLDQGLQFLIQYYNGEERAKGNILERFSAQQFPDLHSELNLSSLELGDSALYFCASSVVDVGDNEQFFGPGTRLTVL.

This clonotype was recorded at least ten times. V and J are TRBV20-1 and TRBJ2-7; 13 bases line up with TRBD2. CDR3 length: 17 amino acids. Germline CDR1 is DFQATT and CDR2 is SNEGSKA (reference sequence). The V and J ends lost 6 bases and 1 base, in that order; junction bases with no gene match: 12. The CDR3 spells CSAIGLAGVIGSYEQYF. CDR3 coding DNA: TGCAGTGCCATAGGACTAGCGGGAGTAATCGGGTCCTACGAGCAGTACTTC.

This clonotype was seen more than once but under ten times. V and J are TRBV28 and TRBJ2-7, with a possible D match to TRBD2 (5 bases). The germline gives CDR1 MDHEN, CDR2 SYDVKM. V gave up 1 base and J gave up 7 bases, with 11 bases separating them. This CDR3 comprises 13 residues. The CDR3: CASSLSGSREQYF. For the CDR3, the DNA is TGTGCCAGCAGTTTATCGGGGTCCCGGGAGCAGTACTTC.

The V and J genes are TRBV13 and TRBJ2-2, with TRBD2 matching 14 bases. The J segment lost 6 bases and the V segment lost 5 bases, leaving 14 bases of the junction unmatched. This CDR3 comprises 19 residues. CDR1 and CDR2 (germline): PRHDT, FYEKMQ (reference sequence). CDR3 residues: CASSPHTGLAGEDSGELFF. The CDR3 DNA follows: TGTGCCAGCAGCCCCCACACGGGACTAGCGGGGGAGGACTCCGGGGAGCTGTTTTTT. Full variable domain (remainder filled in from reference TRBV13 and TRBJ2-2): AAGVIQSPRHLIKEKRETATLKCYPIPRHDTVYWYQQGPGQDPQFLISFYEKMQSDKGSIPDRFSAQQFSDYHSELNMSSLELGDSALYFCASSPHTGLAGEDSGELFFGEGSRLTVL.

This clonotype was seen many times. This chain links TRBV5-1 with TRBJ2-1; perhaps TRBD2 as D (5 bases). Germline lookup yields CDR1 SGHRS and CDR2 YFSETQ. The CDR3 sequence is 14 residues long. V was trimmed by 2 bases and J by 4 bases, leaving 10 bases between them. The CDR3 DNA is TGCGCCAGCAGCTTCCCCGGACTTTACAATGAGCAGTTCTTC. Protein product: CASSFPGLYNEQFF. Based on the CDR3 plus reference TRBV5-1 and TRBJ2-1, the full variable domain is KAGVTQTPRYLIKTRGQQVTLSCSPISGHRSVSWYQQTPGQGLQFLFEYFSETQRNKGNFPGRFSGRQFSNSRSEMNVSTLELGDSALYLCASSFPGLYNEQFFGPGTRLTVL.

This clonotype was seen repeatedly, ten times or more. The chain couples TRBV9 to TRBJ1-4; a weak D match, TRBD1 (6 bases). Germline loops: CDR1 SGDLS, CDR2 YYNGEE. The ends were cut back, 0 bases at V and 8 bases at J, with 14 bases in the middle. This CDR3 is built from 15 residues. CDR3 residues: CASSVGGTLREKLFF. The CDR3, as DNA: TGTGCCAGCAGCGTAGGCGGGACATTAAGGGAAAAACTGTTTTTT.

The chain links TRBV5-1 to TRBJ2-7, with TRBD2 matching 9 bases. The CDR3 has 15 amino acids. Per germline, CDR1 SGHRS and CDR2 YFSETQ. The ends lost 4 bases at V and 5 bases at J; junction bases unmatched: 10. CDR3 DNA sequence: TGCGCCAGCAGCCCAAGCGGGAGGTATGGAGACGAGCAGTACTTC. Its translation: CASSPSGRYGDEQYF.

V is TRBV28 and J is TRBJ2-7; 8 bases are shared with TRBD1. V was pared by 5 bases and J by 5 bases, with 5 bases of the junction left unmatched. The CDR3 runs 13 residues. Germline assignment: CDR1 MDHEN and CDR2 SYDVKM. The CDR3 region is CASSKSTGDEQYF. The DNA of the CDR3 is TGTGCCAGCAGTAAATCGACAGGGGACGAGCAGTACTTC.

This clonotype was detected a few times. This chain joins TRBV16 and TRBJ1-5; D is perhaps TRBD1 (6 bases). Germline V CDR1 and CDR2: KGHSY, FQNENV. This CDR3 region has 15 residues. V lost 3 bases and J 7 bases, leaving 16 bases between the germline ends. CDR3 in amino acids: CASSHTGAYRQPQHF. For the CDR3, the DNA is TGTGCCAGCAGCCACACGGGGGCTTACAGGCAGCCCCAGCATTTT.

Many counts were recorded for this clonotype. This rearrangement joins TRBV5-1 to TRBJ2-3, with D unclear. The V gene lost 0 bases and the J gene lost 5 bases, with 10 bases spanning the gap. The CDR3 runs 14 residues. From germline, CDR1 is SGHRS and CDR2 YFSETQ. The CDR3 DNA reads as TGCGCCAGCAGCTTGGGGACCCCTGGAGATACGCAGTATTTT. This sequence encodes CASSLGTPGDTQYF.

This clonotype was picked up a small number of times. This chain connects TRBV7-3 to TRBJ2-1, with TRBD1 identical over 7 bases. The CDR3 sequence is 16 residues long. Germline loops: CDR1 SGHTA, CDR2 FQGTGA. The J segment lost 8 bases and the V segment lost 5 bases, leaving 15 bases of the junction unmatched. This CDR3 reads CASSDETGPVRDEQFF. CDR3 nucleotide sequence: TGTGCCAGCAGCGACGAGACAGGGCCGGTAAGGGATGAGCAGTTCTTC.

The chain carries TRBV13 and TRBJ2-1; 9 nucleotides match TRBD1. The CDR3 has 14 amino acids. The J segment lost 5 bases and the V segment lost 6 bases, leaving 5 bases of the junction unmatched. The germline V gene encodes CDR1 PRHDT and CDR2 FYEKMQ (reference sequence). As DNA, the CDR3 is TGTGCCAGCAGTACAGGGGGCCGAAACAATGAGCAGTTCTTC. Translation gives CASSTGGRNNEQFF. The full variable domain, completed using reference TRBV13 and TRBJ2-1, is AAGVIQSPRHLIKEKRETATLKCYPIPRHDTVYWYQQGPGQDPQFLISFYEKMQSDKGSIPDRFSAQQFSDYHSELNMSSLELGDSALYFCASSTGGRNNEQFFGPGTRLTVL.

This clonotype was recorded many times. The CDR3, as DNA: TGCAGTGCTAGTCCTGACAGGGATAACTATGGCTACACCTTC. It is translated as CSASPDRDNYGYTF. J is TRBJ1-2 and V is TRBV20-1, with 7 positions matching TRBD1. CDR3 size: 14 residues. The V segment lost 3 bases and the J segment 1 base; nucleotides outside the gene matches: 5. CDR1 is DFQATT and CDR2 is SNEGSKA in the germline V gene (reference sequence).

This clonotype was seen repeatedly, ten times or more. The chain recombines TRBV10-3 with TRBJ1-2; 7 bases fit TRBD1. V shed 5 bases and J 5 bases; nucleotides not matched to a gene: 11. This CDR3 region has 15 residues. CDR1 is ENHRY, CDR2 SYGVKD, per germline. The DNA of the CDR3 is TGTGCCATCAGTCTATTTCTTGGGACAGCTTATGGCTACACCTTC. It is translated as CAISLFLGTAYGYTF.

This clonotype has only a few counts. This rearrangement joins TRBV6-1 to TRBJ1-5; D not certain. Germline V gene sequence: CDR1 MNHNS, CDR2 SASEGT. Trimming left V 5 bases short and J 1 base short, with 12 bases between. The CDR3 runs 15 residues. CDR3 region: CASSRSAQSNQPQHF. The CDR3 DNA sequence: TGTGCCAGCAGTCGATCCGCCCAGAGCAATCAGCCCCAGCATTTT.

The table lists this clonotype with many counts. The chain is built from TRBV20-1 and TRBJ2-7; D perhaps matches TRBD2 (6 bases). Deletions cut 7 bases from V and 4 bases from J, with 14 bases between. CDR1 DFQATT and CDR2 SNEGSKA come from the germline V gene (reference sequence). This CDR3 comprises 12 residues. The CDR3 DNA sequence: TGCAGTGTCCCAGGTGGAGGGTACGAGCAGTACTTC. Its translation: CSVPGGGYEQYF.

This clonotype has just a few counts. The chain uses TRBV5-5 and TRBJ2-6, with TRBD1 identical over 11 bases. CDR1 and CDR2 (germline): SGHKS, YYEKEE (reference sequence). V gave up 4 bases and J gave up 1 base; unmatched junction bases: 7. This CDR3 is 18 amino acids long. CDR3 nucleotides: TGTGCCAGCAGCGAAGGACAGGGGGCAAGGTCTGGGGCCAACGTCCTGACTTTC. It translates to CASSEGQGARSGANVLTF.

This clonotype came up many times. The chain uses TRBV28 and TRBJ2-5, with D possibly being TRBD2 (5 bases). Germline CDR1 is MDHEN and CDR2 is SYDVKM. Trimming cost V 4 bases and J 0 bases, with 9 bases left between them. This CDR3 has 14 amino acids. CDR3 residues: CASSSLRDQETQYF. CDR3 DNA sequence: TGTGCCAGCAGTTCATTGCGGGACCAAGAGACCCAGTACTTC.